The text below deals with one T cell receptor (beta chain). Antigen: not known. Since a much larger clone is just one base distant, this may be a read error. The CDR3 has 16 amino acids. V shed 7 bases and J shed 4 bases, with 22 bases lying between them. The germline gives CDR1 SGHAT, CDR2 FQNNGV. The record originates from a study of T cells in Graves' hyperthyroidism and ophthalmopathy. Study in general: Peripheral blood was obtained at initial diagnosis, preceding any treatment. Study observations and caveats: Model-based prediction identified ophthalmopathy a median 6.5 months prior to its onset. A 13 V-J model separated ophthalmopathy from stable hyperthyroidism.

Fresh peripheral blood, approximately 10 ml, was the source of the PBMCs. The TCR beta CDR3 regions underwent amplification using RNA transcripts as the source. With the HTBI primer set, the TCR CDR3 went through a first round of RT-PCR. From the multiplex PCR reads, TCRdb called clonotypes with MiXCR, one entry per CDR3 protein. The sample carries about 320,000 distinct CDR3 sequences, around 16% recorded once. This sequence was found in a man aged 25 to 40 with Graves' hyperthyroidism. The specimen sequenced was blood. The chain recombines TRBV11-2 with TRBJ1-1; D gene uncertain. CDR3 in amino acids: CASTTRSAGILTEAFF. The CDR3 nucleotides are TGTGCCAGCACCACTAGGTCAGCCGGGATTCTCACTGAAGCTTTCTTT.